The clone carrying this T cell receptor (beta chain) was recorded once. The antigen is not known. A junction boundary mismatches the germline segment, possibly from a read error. This CDR3 region has 14 residues. The germline gives CDR1 SGHRS, CDR2 YFSETQ. This entry is derived from a study of tumor and adjacent non-tumor tissue in lung cancer. Whole-study context: Aged about 30 to 76 years, patients included roughly ten men and about five women with stage I to III disease. Each sample yielded 3.9 million or so productive TCRbeta reads on average. Whole-study findings and limits: In normal lung, the top 100 clones were significantly more dominant than in tumor. TCR diversity was significantly greater in tumor than normal lung tissue.

No cell sorting was done before RNA was extracted from the tissue. More than 3 cm separated this lung sample from the edge of the tumor. A modified ARM-PCR protocol with three rounds of nested PCR amplified TCRbeta. TCRdb passed the multiplex PCR reads through MiXCR, listing each CDR3 protein once. This table holds 100,000 or so distinct CDR3 sequences, about 60% found once. The source material was distant non-tumor lung tissue. The rearrangement joins TRBV5-1 to TRBJ2-3; 8 nucleotides line up with TRBD1. The sequence derives from a man aged 25 to 40 with non-small cell lung cancer. The CDR3 coding sequence is TGCGCCAGCATCCGAGGACAGGGCACGGATACGCTGTATTTT. This codes for CASIRGQGTDTLYF.